This T cell receptor beta chain stems from a study of blood T cells in healthy people across ages. The people who gave samples were healthy Caucasians from Russia, aged about 6 to 95. The V and J ends lost 6 bases and 1 base respectively, with 15 bases between them. CDR3 length equals 15 residues. Germline V gene lookup returns CDR1 LNHDA and CDR2 SQIVND (reference sequence). For the second PCR, which ran for about 7 to 11 cycles, a sample-barcoded 5' primer and a J-beta primer mix were used. TCRdb reprocessed the 5' RACE reads with MiXCR, giving one entry per CDR3 protein. The table lists around 1,700,000 distinct CDR3 sequences, approximately 28% of them singletons, with roughly 8% in the top ten.

The sequence came from a woman aged 25-40 years in good health. This chain links TRBV19 with TRBJ1-1; tentative D call: TRBD1 (5 bases). Sequencing used blood. CDR3 sequence (DNA): TGTGCCAGTAGCGGGCAGGGAGGTGCGAACACTGAAGCTTTCTTT. As protein: CASSGQGGANTEAFF.